Shown below are 24 T cell receptor beta chains from a single sample sequenced in a study of blood T cell repertoires in COVID-19. Using immunoSEQ multiplex PCR, the repertoire was profiled, and TCRdb retains in-frame clones only, with some absent. The sample holds some 500,000 clones; approximately 88% are singletons and the top ten take less than 9%. The sequenced material came from peripheral blood. The receptors here all came from a woman in her forties or fifties with COVID-19, enrolled during active disease.

This clone was picked up many times. The CDR3 nucleotides read TGCGCCAGCAGCTTGACAGGGGTTTTTGAAAAACTGTTTTTT. Encoded protein: CASSLTGVFEKLFF. The rearrangement links TRBV5-1 to TRBJ1-4, with 7 bases matching TRBD1. Germline CDR1 and CDR2: SGHRS and YFSETQ. The CDR3 length is 14 residues. V dropped 1 base and J dropped 7; count of bases not matched to a gene: 4.

J is TRBJ1-6 and V is TRBV3-1 (or the pseudogene TRBV3-2); TRBD1 agrees at 9 bases. V shed 4 bases and J 14 bases; nucleotides not matched to a gene: 15. CDR1 LGHDT and CDR2 YNNKEL come from the germline V gene (reference sequence). The CDR3 is 16 amino acids. CDR3 coding DNA: TGTGCCAGCAGCCCTCGGGACAGGGAGCGGTTAGCGGCCCTCCACTTT. It yields the protein CASSPRDRERLAALHF.

CDR3 amino acids: CASSSHPGGDEQYF. CDR3 nucleotides: TGTGCCAGCAGTTCCCACCCGGGGGGCGACGAGCAGTACTTC. The chain is built from TRBV6-5 and TRBJ2-7; the D gene is possibly TRBD2 (7 bases). This CDR3 has 14 residues. The V gene lost 4 bases and the J gene lost 5 bases, with 15 bases spanning the gap. Germline V gene sequence: CDR1 MNHEY, CDR2 SVGAGI.

V usage is TRBV7-2 and J usage is TRBJ2-3, with 10 bases aligning to TRBD2. Germline assignment: CDR1 SGHTA and CDR2 FQGNSA. This CDR3 region has 16 residues. V shed 5 bases, J shed 1 base, and the junction held 6 bases outside the gene matches. CDR3 bases: TGTGCCAGCAGCGTCGCCCTAGCGGGGGGCACAGATACGCAGTATTTT. Protein sequence: CASSVALAGGTDTQYF.

There are a few counts of this clone. The chain uses TRBV10-1 and TRBJ1-1, with TRBD1 identical over 8 bases. The CDR3 spans 14 residues. Losses at the gene ends were 8 bases for V and 1 base for J; bases not matched to a gene: 6. CDR1 and CDR2 from the germline V gene are WNHNN and SYGVQD (reference sequence). The CDR3 loop reads CASHKTGENTEAFF. In nucleotides, the CDR3 is TGCGCCAGCCATAAGACAGGGGAGAACACTGAAGCTTTCTTT.

The J gene is TRBJ2-5, the V gene TRBV3-1 (or the pseudogene TRBV3-2); 8 nucleotides line up with TRBD2. V trimming: 4 bases; J trimming: 4 bases; junction bases outside the gene matches: 8. Germline V gene sequence: CDR1 LGHDT, CDR2 YNNKEL (reference sequence). The CDR3 is 15 residues long. CDR3 sequence (DNA): TGTGCCAGCAGCCCCGAACAAGCGGGGGTAGAGACCCAGTACTTC. Its protein product is CASSPEQAGVETQYF.

V usage is TRBV9 and J usage is TRBJ2-3; 7 bases match TRBD2. The CDR3 sequence is 15 residues long. In germline, CDR1 is SGDLS, CDR2 YYNGEE. The trim removed 5 bases at V and 0 bases at J, leaving 6 bases unmatched. The CDR3 sequence is CASSPGGTSTDTQYF. Written as DNA, the CDR3 is TGTGCCAGCAGTCCCGGGGGGACTAGCACAGATACGCAGTATTTT.

This chain links TRBV6-1 with TRBJ2-1; 11 nucleotides match TRBD2. Germline CDR1 is MNHNS and CDR2 is SASEGT. The CDR3 totals 16 residues. V lost 4 bases, J lost 4 bases, and 6 bases stayed unmatched. The CDR3 region has the DNA TGTGCCAGCAGTGGATCTAGCGGGGGGAAGTACAATGAGCAGTTCTTC. Amino acids: CASSGSSGGKYNEQFF.

The V call is TRBV27, the J call TRBJ2-2; no reliable D call. V lost 1 base to trimming and J lost 6 bases, with 3 bases between them. The CDR3 spans 12 residues. Looked up from germline, CDR1 is MNHEY and CDR2 is SMNVEV (reference sequence). The CDR3 loop reads CASSLLAGELFF. As DNA, the CDR3 is TGTGCCAGCAGTTTATTAGCCGGGGAGCTGTTTTTT.

This chain links TRBV28 with TRBJ1-1, with TRBD1 identical over 7 bases. The V gene's germline CDR1 is MDHEN and CDR2 SYDVKM. V shed 8 bases and J 7 bases; nucleotides not matched to a gene: 10. This CDR3 is 13 amino acids long. CDR3 nucleotide sequence: TGTGCCAGCGCCACACCGGGACAGTATGAAGCTTTCTTT. Amino acid sequence: CASATPGQYEAFF.

The rearrangement joins TRBV19 to TRBJ2-7, with TRBD2 matching over 10 bases. The CDR3 runs 14 residues. Germline V gene data show CDR1 as LNHDA and CDR2 as SQIVND (reference sequence). J lost 1 base, V lost 4 bases, and 1 base had no gene match. In DNA form, the CDR3 reads TGTGCCAGTAGTACTAGCGGGGGTTCCTACGAGCAGTACTTC. As protein: CASSTSGGSYEQYF.

The genes are TRBV7-2 and TRBJ1-5; TRBD1 aligns across 8 bases. This CDR3 comprises 15 residues. Germline V gives CDR1 SGHTA, CDR2 FQGNSA. Trimming at V came to 2 bases and at J to 2 bases, leaving 2 bases not matched to a gene. CDR3 sequence: CASSLMGQGNQPQHF. CDR3 nucleotides: TGTGCCAGCAGCTTAATGGGACAGGGCAATCAGCCCCAGCATTTT.

The chain joins TRBV11-2 to TRBJ1-1; D not resolved. V was pared by 5 bases and J by 8 bases, with 18 bases between. CDR3 length: 14 amino acids. Germline V lookup: CDR1 SGHAT, CDR2 FQNNGV. In DNA, the CDR3 is TGTGCCAGCAGCCCTCTCGAGGTCGGAACAGAAGCTTTCTTT. Protein product: CASSPLEVGTEAFF. Filled out from reference TRBV11-2 and TRBJ1-1, the complete variable domain reads EAGVAQSPRYKIIEKRQSVAFWCNPISGHATLYWYQQILGQGPKLLIQFQNNGVVDDSQLPKDRFSAERLKGVDSTLKIQPAKLEDSAVYLCASSPLEVGTEAFFGQGTRLTVV.

As to this clone: Because the CDR3's place on the DNA is in doubt, the DNA is left out and the CDR3 is given as listed by TCRdb. The genes are TRBV19 and TRBJ2-2; the D call in the table, TRBD1, was not verified against the DNA. Germline assignment: CDR1 LNHDA and CDR2 SQIVND (reference sequence). The CDR3 adds up to 16 amino acids, both ends counted. CDR3: CASTSVWTGETGELFF.

This rearrangement joins TRBV29-1 to TRBJ2-3, with 10 bases matching TRBD1. Trimming took 7 bases from V and 1 from J; bases not matched to a gene: 11. Germline assignment: CDR1 SQVTM and CDR2 ANQGSEA. The CDR3 length is 16 residues. The CDR3 DNA is TGCAGCGCTCCATCCGGGACAGGGGTAGGCACAGATACGCAGTATTTT. It translates to CSAPSGTGVGTDTQYF.

Only a few counts were recorded for this clone. The genes are TRBV27 and TRBJ1-1; 8 bases line up with TRBD1. The CDR3 has 14 residues. Germline V CDR1 and CDR2: MNHEY, SMNVEV (reference sequence). V was pared by 9 bases and J by 0 bases, with 6 bases of the junction left unmatched. In DNA form, the CDR3 reads TGTGCCAGTAACCCCAGGGGGCTGAACACTGAAGCTTTCTTT. Protein: CASNPRGLNTEAFF.

The V and J genes are TRBV5-4 and TRBJ1-1; D remains unclear. The V and J ends lost 1 base and 2 bases respectively, with 9 bases between them. This CDR3 is built from 14 residues. Germline loops: CDR1 SGHNT, CDR2 YYREEE (reference sequence). The CDR3 DNA follows: TGTGCCAGCAGCTTGCTACCGATTAACACTGAAGCTTTCTTT. It translates to CASSLLPINTEAFF.

The chain links TRBV2 to TRBJ2-3; D gene ambiguous. This CDR3 is 13 amino acids long. With 3 bases removed from V and 6 bases from J, the gap between germline ends came to 10 bases. Germline V gives CDR1 SNHLY, CDR2 FYNNEI. The CDR3 region is CASSDDSPDTQYF. Written as DNA, the CDR3 is TGTGCCAGCAGTGATGACTCCCCCGATACGCAGTATTTT.

This rearrangement joins TRBV25-1 to TRBJ1-1; weak D call: TRBD1 (5 bases). The CDR3 consists of 14 residues. Between the trimmed V and J ends, which lost 2 bases and 4 bases, there was a span of 11 bases. Germline values: CDR1 MGHDK, CDR2 SYGVNS. This CDR3 reads CASSEGGGSTEAFF. The CDR3 bases are TGTGCCAGCAGTGAAGGCGGGGGGAGCACTGAAGCTTTCTTT.

This clone appeared a single time. This chain uses TRBV6-5 with TRBJ2-7; 8 nucleotides line up with TRBD1. This CDR3 contains 15 residues. Germline CDR1 reads MNHEY; CDR2 reads SVGAGI. Trimming took 6 bases from V and 4 from J; bases not matched to a gene: 11. The CDR3 is CASRTLTGTGYEQYF. The CDR3 DNA is TGTGCCAGCAGGACCTTAACCGGGACAGGTTACGAGCAGTACTTC.

V usage is TRBV5-1 and J usage is TRBJ1-1, with a tentative D call TRBD1 (5 bases). The V end lost 4 bases, the J end lost 5 bases, and 18 bases lay between the germline ends. Germline CDR1 and CDR2: SGHRS and YFSETQ. The CDR3 loop spans 15 amino acids. The CDR3 loop reads CASSDPWRGETEAFF. The CDR3 DNA follows: TGCGCCAGCAGCGACCCCTGGCGGGGGGAAACTGAAGCTTTCTTT.

V and J are TRBV28 and TRBJ1-1; 7 bases are shared with TRBD1. The CDR3 sequence is 13 residues long. Germline CDR1 reads MDHEN; CDR2 reads SYDVKM. The junction had 7 bases not matched to a gene; V was cut back by 7 bases and J by 5 bases. The CDR3 loop reads CASIYTGETEAFF. As DNA, the CDR3 is TGTGCCAGCATATACACAGGGGAAACTGAAGCTTTCTTT. The full variable domain, with the rest looked up from reference TRBV28 and TRBJ1-1, is DVKVTQSSRYLVKRTGEKVFLECVQDMDHENMFWYRQDPGLGLRLIYFSYDVKMKEKGDIPEGYSVSREKKERFSLILESASTNQTSMYLCASIYTGETEAFFGQGTRLTVV.

The chain combines TRBV11-1 with TRBJ1-6; TRBD1 matches at 8 bases. Losses at the gene ends were 3 bases for V and 10 bases for J; bases not matched to a gene: 8. Germline lookup yields CDR1 SGHAT and CDR2 FQDESV (reference sequence). CDR3 size: 15 residues. The CDR3 loop is CASSFSTGEHSPLHF. The CDR3 coding sequence is TGTGCCAGCAGCTTCTCGACAGGGGAGCACTCACCCCTCCACTTT. The whole variable domain, filled in from reference TRBV11-1 and TRBJ1-6, reads EAEVAQSPRYKITEKSQAVAFWCDPISGHATLYWYRQILGQGPELLVQFQDESVVDDSQLPKDRFSAERLKGVDSTLKIQPAELGDSAMYLCASSFSTGEHSPLHFGNGTRLTVT.

This sequence joins TRBV6-2 or TRBV6-3 and TRBJ2-1; D unresolved. Deletions cut 5 bases from V and 4 bases from J, with 15 bases between. Germline V gene data show CDR1 as MNHEY and CDR2 as SVGEGT. CDR3 length: 15 residues. The CDR3 sequence: CASSPVGGYYNEQFF. CDR3 DNA: TGTGCCAGCAGTCCCGTAGGCGGATATTACAATGAGCAGTTCTTC.